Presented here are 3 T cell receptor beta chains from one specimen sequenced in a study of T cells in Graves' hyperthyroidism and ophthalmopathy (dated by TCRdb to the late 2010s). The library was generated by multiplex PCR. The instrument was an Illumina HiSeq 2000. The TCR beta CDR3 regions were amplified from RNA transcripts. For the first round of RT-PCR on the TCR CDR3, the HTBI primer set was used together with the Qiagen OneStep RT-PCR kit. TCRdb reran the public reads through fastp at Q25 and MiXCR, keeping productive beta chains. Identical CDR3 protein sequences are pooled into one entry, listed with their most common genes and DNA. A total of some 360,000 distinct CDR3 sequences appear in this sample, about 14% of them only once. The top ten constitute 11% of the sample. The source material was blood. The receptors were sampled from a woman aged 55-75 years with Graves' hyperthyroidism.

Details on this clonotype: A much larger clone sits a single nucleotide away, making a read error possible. DNA for the CDR3: TGTGCCGGCAGCTTAGCGGGGACAAACATTCAGTACTTC. This translates into CAGSLAGTNIQYF. The chain combines TRBV11-3 with TRBJ2-4, with TRBD2 identical over 8 bases. The CDR3 consists of 13 residues. CDR1 is SGHNT, CDR2 YENEEA, per germline.

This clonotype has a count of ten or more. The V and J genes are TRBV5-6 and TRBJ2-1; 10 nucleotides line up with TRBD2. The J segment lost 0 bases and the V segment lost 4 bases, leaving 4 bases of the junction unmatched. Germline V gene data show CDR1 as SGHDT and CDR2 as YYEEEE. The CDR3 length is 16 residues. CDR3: CASSPLAGVSYNEQFF. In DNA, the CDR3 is TGTGCCAGCAGCCCTCTAGCGGGGGTCTCCTACAATGAGCAGTTCTTC.

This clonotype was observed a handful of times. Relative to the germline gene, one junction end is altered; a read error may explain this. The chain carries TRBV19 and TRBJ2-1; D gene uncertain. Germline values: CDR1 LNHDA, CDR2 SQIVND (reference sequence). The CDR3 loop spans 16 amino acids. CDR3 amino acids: CASSIKWNNSFNEQFF. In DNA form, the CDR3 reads TGTGCCAGTAGTATAAAGTGGAACAACTCCTTCAATGAGCAGTTCTTC.